The sequence of this T cell receptor (beta chain) was determined in a study of T cells in tumors after PD-1 blockade. Study information: No patient had prior checkpoint blockade, systemic immunosuppression, or radiotherapy within 4 weeks. Either cemiplimab 350 mg every 2 weeks or pembrolizumab 200 mg every 3 weeks was given. During anti-PD-1 treatment, some patients continued daily vismodegib 150 mg.

Measured with immunoSEQ multiplex PCR; TCRdb has only the in-frame clones, and not every one. The sample includes approximately 45,000 clones, 65% to 85% of them seen just once. The V end lost 6 bases, the J end lost 0 bases, and 8 bases lay between the germline ends. Germline CDR1 is SGHTA and CDR2 is FQGTGA. The CDR3 is 13 amino acids. Genomic DNA template from tumor biopsies or peripheral blood, 616 ng to 6,004 ng input. The sample here was PBMCs, taken before anti-PD-1 therapy. The clonotype was recovered from a human donor with advanced basal cell or squamous cell carcinoma (not recorded which). V gene TRBV7-3 combines with J gene TRBJ1-1, with no clear D. The CDR3 region is CASRLTLNTEAFF. Here the CDR3 DNA reads TGTGCCAGCAGACTAACATTGAACACTGAAGCTTTCTTT.